This T cell receptor (beta chain) comes out of a study of T cell repertoires in cytomegalovirus infection. As for the study in general: Both a matching HLA type and CMV infection were indicated by public TCR beta signatures. Study results and limitations: There were carriers of CMV plus the relevant HLA, and cumulative public TCR beta family frequency identified them. CMV-specific TCR beta clonotypes restricted by HLA-C dominated the ex vivo response.

TCRdb itself ran the reads through MiXCR, one entry per CDR3 protein. The sample holds 560,000 or so distinct CDR3 sequences; about 15% are singletons and the top ten take 20% to 30%. As for this clonotype: As yet, its antigen is unknown.

The length of the CDR3 is 16 residues. Germline CDR1 is SQVTM and CDR2 is ANQGSEA. Trimming left V 2 bases short and J 1 base short, with 14 bases between. This sequence was found in a human donor in good health (CMV status not recorded). Some clones in this sample may be carry-over from other donors' samples. This chain links TRBV29-1 with TRBJ2-2; perhaps TRBD2 as D (6 bases). Material for sequencing was CD8+ T cells from PBMCs. Here the CDR3 DNA reads TGCAGCGTTGAACTCCCCGGCGGGATGAACACCGGGGAGCTGTTTTTT. This translates into CSVELPGGMNTGELFF.